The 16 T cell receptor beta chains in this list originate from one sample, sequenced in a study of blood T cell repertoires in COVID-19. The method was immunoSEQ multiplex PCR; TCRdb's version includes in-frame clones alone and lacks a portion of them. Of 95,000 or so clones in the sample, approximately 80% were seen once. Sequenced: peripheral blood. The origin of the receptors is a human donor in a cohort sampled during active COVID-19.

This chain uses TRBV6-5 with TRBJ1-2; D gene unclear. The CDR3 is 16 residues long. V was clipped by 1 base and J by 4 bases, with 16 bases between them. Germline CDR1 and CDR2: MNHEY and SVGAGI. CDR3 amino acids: CASSYYPKRVSYGYTF. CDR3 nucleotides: TGTGCCAGCAGTTACTACCCGAAGAGGGTCAGCTATGGCTACACCTTC.

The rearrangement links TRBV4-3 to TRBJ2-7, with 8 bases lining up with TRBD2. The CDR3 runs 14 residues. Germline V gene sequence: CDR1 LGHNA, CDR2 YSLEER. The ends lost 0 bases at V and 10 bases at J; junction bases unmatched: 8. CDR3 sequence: CASSQEGAGGFQYF. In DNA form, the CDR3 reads TGCGCCAGCAGCCAAGAGGGGGCGGGAGGATTCCAGTACTTC.

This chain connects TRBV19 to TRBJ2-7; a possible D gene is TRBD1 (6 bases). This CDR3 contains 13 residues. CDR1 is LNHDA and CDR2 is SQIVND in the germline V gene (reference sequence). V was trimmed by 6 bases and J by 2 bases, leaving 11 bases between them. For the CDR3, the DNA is TGTGCCAGTAGGCCTGGACAGACCTACGAGCAGTACTTC. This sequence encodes CASRPGQTYEQYF.

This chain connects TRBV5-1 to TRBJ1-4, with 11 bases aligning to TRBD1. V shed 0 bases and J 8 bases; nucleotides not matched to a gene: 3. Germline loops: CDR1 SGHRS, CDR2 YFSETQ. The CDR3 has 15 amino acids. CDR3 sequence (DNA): TGCGCCAGCAGCTTGGATGGGACAGGGGGGGAAAAACTGTTTTTT. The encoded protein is CASSLDGTGGEKLFF.

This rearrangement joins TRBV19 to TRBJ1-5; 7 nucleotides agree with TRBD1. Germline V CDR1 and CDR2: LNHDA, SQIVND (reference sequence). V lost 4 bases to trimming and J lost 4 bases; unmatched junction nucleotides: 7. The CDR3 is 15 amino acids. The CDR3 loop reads CASSTLTGVNQPQHF. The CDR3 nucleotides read TGTGCCAGTAGTACCTTAACAGGGGTGAATCAGCCCCAGCATTTT.

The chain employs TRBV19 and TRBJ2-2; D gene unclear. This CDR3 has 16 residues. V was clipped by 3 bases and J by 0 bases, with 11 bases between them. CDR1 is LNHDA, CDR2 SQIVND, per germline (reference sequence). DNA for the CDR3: TGTGCCAGTAGTATTTATTTCTACGCGAACACCGGGGAGCTGTTTTTT. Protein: CASSIYFYANTGELFF.

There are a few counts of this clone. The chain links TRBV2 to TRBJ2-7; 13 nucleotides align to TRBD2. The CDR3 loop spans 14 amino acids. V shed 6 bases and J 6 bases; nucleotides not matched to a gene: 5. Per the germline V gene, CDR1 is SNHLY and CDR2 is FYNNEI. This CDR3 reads CASRTGTSGTEQYF. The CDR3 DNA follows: TGTGCCAGCAGAACCGGGACTAGCGGGACCGAGCAGTACTTC.

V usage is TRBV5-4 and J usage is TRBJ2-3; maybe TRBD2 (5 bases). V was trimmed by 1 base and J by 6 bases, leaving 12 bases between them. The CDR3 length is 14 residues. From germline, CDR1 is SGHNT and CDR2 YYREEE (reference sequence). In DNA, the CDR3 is TGTGCCAGCAGCTTGCGGGGTTTGTTGGATACGCAGTATTTT. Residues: CASSLRGLLDTQYF.

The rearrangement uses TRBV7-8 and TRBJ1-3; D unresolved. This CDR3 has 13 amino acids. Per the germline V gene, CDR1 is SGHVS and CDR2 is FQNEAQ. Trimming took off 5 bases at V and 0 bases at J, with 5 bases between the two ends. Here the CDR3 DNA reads TGTGCCAGCAGCCCTACCTCTGGAAACACCATATATTTT. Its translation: CASSPTSGNTIYF.

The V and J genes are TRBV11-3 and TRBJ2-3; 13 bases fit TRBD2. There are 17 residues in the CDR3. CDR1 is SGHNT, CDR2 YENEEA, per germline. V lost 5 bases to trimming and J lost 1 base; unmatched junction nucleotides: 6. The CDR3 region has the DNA TGTGCCAGCAGCCCTACTAGCGGGGGGGCCGGCACAGATACGCAGTATTTT. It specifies CASSPTSGGAGTDTQYF.

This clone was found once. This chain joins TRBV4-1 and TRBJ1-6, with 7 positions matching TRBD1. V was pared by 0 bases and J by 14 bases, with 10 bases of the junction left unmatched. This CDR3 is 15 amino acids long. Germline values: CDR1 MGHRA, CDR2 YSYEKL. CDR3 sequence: CASSQDRTGWRTLHF. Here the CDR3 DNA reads TGCGCCAGCAGCCAAGATCGGACAGGATGGAGGACCCTCCACTTT.

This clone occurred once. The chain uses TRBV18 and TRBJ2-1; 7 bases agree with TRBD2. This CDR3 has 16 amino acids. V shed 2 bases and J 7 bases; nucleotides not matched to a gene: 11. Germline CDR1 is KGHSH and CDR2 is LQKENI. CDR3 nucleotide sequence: TGTGCCAGCTCACCAAAGCGGGCGGGGGAAGGGAATGAGCAGTTCTTC. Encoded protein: CASSPKRAGEGNEQFF.

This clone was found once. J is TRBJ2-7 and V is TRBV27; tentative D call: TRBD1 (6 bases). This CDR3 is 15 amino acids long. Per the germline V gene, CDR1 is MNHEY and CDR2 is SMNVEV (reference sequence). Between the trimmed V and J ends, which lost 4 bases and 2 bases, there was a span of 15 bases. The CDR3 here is CASSSGDRPTYEQYF. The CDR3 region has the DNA TGTGCCAGCAGTTCAGGAGACAGGCCGACCTACGAGCAGTACTTC.

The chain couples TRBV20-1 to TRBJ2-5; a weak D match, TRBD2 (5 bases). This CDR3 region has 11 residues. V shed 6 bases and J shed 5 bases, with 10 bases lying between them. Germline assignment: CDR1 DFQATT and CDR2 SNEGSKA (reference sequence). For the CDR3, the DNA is TGCAGTGCCGCCAGAGGGGAGACCCAGTACTTC. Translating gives CSAARGETQYF.

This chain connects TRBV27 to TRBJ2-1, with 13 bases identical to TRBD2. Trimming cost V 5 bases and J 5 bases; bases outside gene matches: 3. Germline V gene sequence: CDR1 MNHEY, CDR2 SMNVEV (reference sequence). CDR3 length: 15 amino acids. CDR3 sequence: CASSQLAGGHNEQFF. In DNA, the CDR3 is TGTGCCAGCAGTCAACTAGCGGGAGGGCACAATGAGCAGTTCTTC.

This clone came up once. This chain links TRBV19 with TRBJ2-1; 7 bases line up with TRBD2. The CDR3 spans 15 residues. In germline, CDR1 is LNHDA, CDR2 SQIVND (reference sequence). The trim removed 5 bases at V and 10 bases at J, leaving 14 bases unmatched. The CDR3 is CASSSSTGGSWEQFF. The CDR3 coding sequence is TGTGCCAGTAGTTCTAGCACGGGGGGTTCTTGGGAGCAGTTCTTC.